The present entry profiles one TCR beta chain with its context. No antigen is known for it. Autoimmune disease history or systemic immunosuppression was exclusionary. The data were obtained in a study of OX40 agonist ivuxolimab in advanced cancers. Overall study results and limits: In the expanded peripheral T cells, antigen specificity was never determined.

This CDR3 comprises 15 residues. Germline CDR1 reads LNHDA; CDR2 reads SQIVND (reference sequence). V dropped 4 bases and J dropped 3; count of bases not matched to a gene: 7. Here immunoSEQ multiplex PCR was the method, and the copy in TCRdb shows in-frame clones only, minus some. Of more than 50,000 clones listed, approximately 90% are singletons. The TCR comes from an adult with an advanced solid tumor such as melanoma, head and neck, liver or kidney cancer. Specimen: CD4+ or CD8+ T cells sorted from blood, collected in a trial of the OX40 agonist ivuxolimab. The chain joins TRBV19 to TRBJ1-1; 8 bases agree with TRBD1. The CDR3 sequence: CASSTRGLSYTEAFF. CDR3 DNA sequence: TGTGCCAGTAGTACCAGGGGGCTTTCGTACACTGAAGCTTTCTTT. Full variable domain (outside the CDR3, taken from reference TRBV19 and TRBJ1-1): DGGITQSPKYLFRKEGQNVTLSCEQNLNHDAMYWYRQDPGQGLRLIYYSQIVNDFQKGDIAEGYSVSREKKESFPLTVTSAQKNPTAFYLCASSTRGLSYTEAFFGQGTRLTVV.